Included here is one T cell receptor (beta chain) sequence, with context. As yet, its antigen is unknown. This CDR3 region has 14 residues. V shed 7 bases and J 5 bases; nucleotides not matched to a gene: 6. Per germline, CDR1 MNHNS and CDR2 SASEGT. The entry originates in a study of cytomegalovirus exposure and HLA in healthy donors. Study results and limitations: A later analysis found TCR association rates differed by HLA locus, highest for DRB1 and lowest for HLA-C. Accurate HLA-A and HLA-B prediction from TCR beta sequences was reported for most subjects. The investigators catalogued 150 to 200 TCR beta chains as cytomegalovirus-associated. Being productive about 87% or about 30% of the time was typical of most TCR beta V segments in an earlier analysis.

The PCR used 60 Vbeta and 13 Jbeta primers. TCRdb's copy holds only in-frame clones and misses some; the assay was immunoSEQ multiplex PCR. The sample has 90,000 to 130,000 clones; approximately 80% are singletons. The TCR sequence derives from a woman aged 25 to 39 in good health and CMV-seronegative. This chain links TRBV6-1 with TRBJ2-3; 10 bases line up with TRBD1. The sample consisted of PBMCs. The CDR3, as DNA: TGTGCCAGCACTTGGGACAGGGGAGAAGATACGCAGTATTTT. Its translation is CASTWDRGEDTQYF.